Presented here are 2 T cell receptor beta chains from one specimen sequenced in a study of OX40 agonist ivuxolimab in advanced cancers. Libraries were constructed by the immunoSEQ multiplex PCR assay. The table comes from immuneACCESS by way of TCRdb, which keeps in-frame sequences with V and J called. Part of the clones is missing from these tables; in studies checked, under half for an unresolved V gene and the rest for unknown reasons. The sample table contains 42,000 or so clones; only one count was recorded for more than 80% of them. In total, the top ten clones hold approximately 2.4% of the sample. The starting material was CD4+ or CD8+ T cells sorted from blood, obtained in a trial of the OX40 agonist ivuxolimab. The receptor source for this set is an adult with an advanced solid tumor such as melanoma, head and neck, liver or kidney cancer.

The chain recombines TRBV7-9 with TRBJ2-1; TRBD2 matches at 15 bases. With V trimmed by 4 bases and J by 1 base, 5 bases remained unmatched. The germline CDR1 and CDR2 sequences are SEHNR and FQNEAQ (reference sequence). The CDR3 has 18 residues. CDR3 sequence reads: CASSSAGTSGRSYNEQFF. The CDR3 DNA reads TGTGCCAGCAGCTCAGCCGGGACTAGCGGGAGGTCCTACAATGAGCAGTTCTTC. The entire variable domain, with the rest obtained from reference TRBV7-9 and TRBJ2-1, is as follows: DTGVSQNPRHKITKRGQNVTFRCDPISEHNRLYWYRQTLGQGPEFLTYFQNEAQLEKSRLLSDRFSAERPKGSFSTLEIQRTEQGDSAMYLCASSSAGTSGRSYNEQFFGPGTRLTVL.

The chain employs TRBV9 and TRBJ2-7; D may be TRBD1 (6 bases). Per germline, CDR1 SGDLS and CDR2 YYNGEE. This CDR3 is built from 16 residues. The V end lost 0 bases, the J end lost 6 bases, and 19 bases lay between the germline ends. CDR3 DNA sequence: TGTGCCAGCAGCGTAGGTCCAGGGGTTCTTTCTCTCGAGCAGTACGTC. Its protein is CASSVGPGVLSLEQYV.